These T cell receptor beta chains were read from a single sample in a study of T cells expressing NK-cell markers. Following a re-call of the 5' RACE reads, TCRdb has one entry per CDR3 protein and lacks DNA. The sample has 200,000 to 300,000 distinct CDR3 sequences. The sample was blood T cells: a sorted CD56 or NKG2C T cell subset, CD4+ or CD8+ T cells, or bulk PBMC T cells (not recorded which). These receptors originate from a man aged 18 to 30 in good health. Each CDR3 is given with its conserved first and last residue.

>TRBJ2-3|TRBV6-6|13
CASRDALADTQYF
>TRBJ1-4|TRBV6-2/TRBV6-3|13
CASRIGGSEKLFF
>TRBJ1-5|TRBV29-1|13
CSVDGGRDQPQHF
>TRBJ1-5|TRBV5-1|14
CASSLQGGTEPQHF
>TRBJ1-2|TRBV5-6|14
CASSPILTGDGYTF
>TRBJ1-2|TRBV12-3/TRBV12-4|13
CASSLSGGYGYTF
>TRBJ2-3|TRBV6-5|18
CASSYARTSGASTDTQYF
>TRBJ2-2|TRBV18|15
CASSPPRTVTGELFF
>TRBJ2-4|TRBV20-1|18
CSAPAGSLPKIAKNIQYF
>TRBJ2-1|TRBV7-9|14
CASSFHPRDNEQFF
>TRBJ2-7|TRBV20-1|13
CSATGTTTYEQYF
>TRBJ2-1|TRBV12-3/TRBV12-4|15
CASTGSNQNYNEQFF
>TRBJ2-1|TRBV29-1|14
CSARTQQSYNEQFF
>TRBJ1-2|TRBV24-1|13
CATSVETSYGYTF
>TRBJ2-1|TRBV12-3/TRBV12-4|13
CASNRGTYNEQFF
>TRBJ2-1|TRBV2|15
CASRLGSGRADEQFF
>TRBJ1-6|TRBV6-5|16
CASSYTVGPVDSPLHF
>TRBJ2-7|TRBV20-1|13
CSGHGRTLYEQYF
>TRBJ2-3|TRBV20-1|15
CSATRTSGRTDTQYF
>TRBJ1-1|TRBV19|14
CASRPGRGNTEAFF
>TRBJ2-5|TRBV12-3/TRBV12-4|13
CASSTRTGETQDF
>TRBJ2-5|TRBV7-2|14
CASSLQGGAETQYF
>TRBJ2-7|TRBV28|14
CASAVAGYSYEQYF
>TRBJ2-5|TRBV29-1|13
CSAEKLGEETQYF
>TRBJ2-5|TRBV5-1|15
CASSLEGTGIETQYF
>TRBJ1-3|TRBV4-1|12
CASSPPVGTIYF
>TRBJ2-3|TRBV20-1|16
CSARDRGRVSTDTQYF
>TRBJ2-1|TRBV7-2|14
CASSLRQGVGEQFF
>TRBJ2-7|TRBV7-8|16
CASSALAGGNHYEQYF
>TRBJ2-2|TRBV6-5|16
CASSYGGDSAPRELFF
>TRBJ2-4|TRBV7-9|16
CASSHTGTGVLNIQYF
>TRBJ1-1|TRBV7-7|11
CAERGRAEAFF
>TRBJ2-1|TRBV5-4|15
CASSGGTAADNEQFF
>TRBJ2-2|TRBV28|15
CASSPGQLRTGELFF
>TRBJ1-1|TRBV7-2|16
CASSIRGFPLNTEAFF